This TCR beta chain was found in a study of identical twins. TCRdb reanalysed the 5' RACE reads using MiXCR and keeps one entry per CDR3 protein. This table has approximately 670,000 distinct CDR3 sequences, roughly 6.2% appearing once. At least ten counts were recorded for this clonotype. The antigen is undetermined. Study conclusions and caveats: Conclusions were based on cross-sectional statistical analysis, without following the same donors. There were fewer insertions in abundant cord blood beta clonotypes, but memory repertoires showed no such pattern.

The germline V gene encodes CDR1 SGHAT and CDR2 FQNNGV. The CDR3 is 16 residues long. V lost 3 bases to trimming and J lost 7 bases; unmatched junction nucleotides: 4. Sequenced: naive T cells sorted from blood. V is TRBV11-2 and J is TRBJ2-1, with 15 bases fitting TRBD2. This TCR derives from a man younger than 35 in good health. The CDR3: CASSFRTSGRANEQFF. In DNA, the CDR3 is TGTGCCAGCAGCTTTCGGACTAGCGGGAGGGCAAATGAGCAGTTCTTC.